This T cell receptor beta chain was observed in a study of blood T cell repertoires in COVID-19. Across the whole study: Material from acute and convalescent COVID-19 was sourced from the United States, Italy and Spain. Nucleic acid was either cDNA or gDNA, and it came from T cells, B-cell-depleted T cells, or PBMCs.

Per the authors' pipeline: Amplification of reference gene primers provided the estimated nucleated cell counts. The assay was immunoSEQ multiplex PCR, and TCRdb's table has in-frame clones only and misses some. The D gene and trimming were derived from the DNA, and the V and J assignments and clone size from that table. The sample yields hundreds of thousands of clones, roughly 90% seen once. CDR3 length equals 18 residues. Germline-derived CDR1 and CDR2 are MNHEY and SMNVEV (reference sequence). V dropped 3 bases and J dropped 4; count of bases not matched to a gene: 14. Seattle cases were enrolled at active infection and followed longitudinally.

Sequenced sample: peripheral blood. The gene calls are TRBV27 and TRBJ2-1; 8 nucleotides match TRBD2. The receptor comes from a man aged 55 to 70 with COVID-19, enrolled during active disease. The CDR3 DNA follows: TGTGCCAGCAGTTTGGCGGGAGGCTCGACTCTGACTTACAATGAGCAGTTCTTC. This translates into CASSLAGGSTLTYNEQFF.